Shown below are 28 T cell receptor beta chains from a single sample sequenced in a study of blood T cell repertoires in COVID-19. The table came from immunoSEQ multiplex PCR; TCRdb's copy has only in-frame clones and leaves some out. This sample has about 200,000 clones, with approximately 86% found just once. Sequenced sample: peripheral blood. The source of these receptors is a man aged 55 to 69 with acute or convalescent COVID-19.

The J gene is TRBJ1-6, the V gene TRBV6-6; 7 positions agree with TRBD1. V trimming: 2 bases; J trimming: 5 bases; junction bases outside the gene matches: 3. The CDR3 runs 15 residues. Germline values: CDR1 MNHNY, CDR2 SVGAGI (reference sequence). CDR3 region: CASSYGGQNNSPLHF. For the CDR3, the DNA is TGTGCCAGCAGTTACGGGGGACAGAATAATTCACCCCTCCACTTT.

The gene calls are TRBV5-1 and TRBJ1-3; 9 bases align to TRBD1. Germline values: CDR1 SGHRS, CDR2 YFSETQ. This CDR3 region has 14 residues. After removal of 4 bases from V and 4 bases from J, the junction contained 3 bases not matched to a gene. This CDR3 reads CASSPDRGGNTIYF. In DNA form, the CDR3 reads TGCGCCAGCAGCCCCGACAGGGGGGGAAACACCATATATTTT.

V gene TRBV5-4 combines with J gene TRBJ1-4; the D is unclear. Trimming left V 0 bases short and J 0 bases short, with 3 bases between. The CDR3 has 14 amino acids. Germline V lookup: CDR1 SGHNT, CDR2 YYREEE (reference sequence). The CDR3 protein is CASSLAATNEKLFF. The CDR3 DNA reads TGTGCCAGCAGCTTGGCCGCAACTAATGAAAAACTGTTTTTT.

Here the CDR3 DNA reads TGCGCCAGCAGCTTGGCCGGACAGGGTGGGCCGAATTCACCCCTCCACTTT. It translates to CASSLAGQGGPNSPLHF. The chain has TRBV5-1 and TRBJ1-6; the match to TRBD1 covers 8 bases. J was trimmed by 7 bases and V by 0 bases; bases with no gene match: 9. The germline gives CDR1 SGHRS, CDR2 YFSETQ. This CDR3 contains 17 residues.

This clone was found once. The gene calls are TRBV2 and TRBJ2-1; 8 bases are a match to TRBD2. V was pared by 2 bases and J by 4 bases, with 4 bases of the junction left unmatched. From germline, CDR1 is SNHLY and CDR2 FYNNEI. CDR3 length: 15 residues. The CDR3 DNA follows: TGTGCCAGCAGTGAAAACGGGGGGGAATACAATGAGCAGTTCTTC. This translates into CASSENGGEYNEQFF.

A note on this clone: Other DNA sequences in the same sample also yield this CDR3. The rearrangement joins TRBV18 to TRBJ1-5, with 9 bases identical to TRBD1. Germline lookup yields CDR1 KGHSH and CDR2 LQKENI. The CDR3 is made up of 14 amino acids. V lost 3 bases to trimming and J lost 5 bases; unmatched junction nucleotides: 2. This chain's CDR3 is CASSPGQGHQPQHF. As DNA, the CDR3 is TGTGCCAGCTCACCGGGACAGGGCCATCAGCCCCAGCATTTT.

The chain employs TRBV5-4 and TRBJ2-5; TRBD1 might be the D (5 bases). The CDR3 has 16 amino acids. CDR1 SGHNT and CDR2 YYREEE come from the germline V gene (reference sequence). V lost 1 base and J lost 5, with 18 bases in between. CDR3 in amino acids: CASSLTRLVKGETQYF. DNA of the CDR3: TGTGCCAGCAGCTTGACGAGGCTAGTGAAGGGGGAGACCCAGTACTTC. The whole variable domain, filled in from reference TRBV5-4 and TRBJ2-5, reads ETGVTQSPTHLIKTRGQQVTLRCSSQSGHNTVSWYQQALGQGPQFIFQYYREEENGRGNFPPRFSGLQFPNYSSELNVNALELDDSALYLCASSLTRLVKGETQYFGPGTRLLVL.

This clone came up once. This chain links TRBV18 with TRBJ2-1; 7 bases are shared with TRBD1. CDR1 and CDR2 (germline): KGHSH, LQKENI. Losses at the gene ends were 6 bases for V and 6 bases for J; bases not matched to a gene: 5. The CDR3 has 13 residues. CDR3 region: CASSAGQVNEQFF. The CDR3, as DNA: TGTGCCAGCTCGGCCGGACAGGTCAATGAGCAGTTCTTC.

The V and J genes are TRBV19 and TRBJ1-3; 7 nucleotides match TRBD1. Trimming at V came to 7 bases and at J to 3 bases, leaving 15 bases not matched to a gene. Germline lookup yields CDR1 LNHDA and CDR2 SQIVND (reference sequence). CDR3 length: 17 residues. The CDR3 coding sequence is TGTGCCAGTACCCCCTTAGGGAGCAGGGGGAATGGAAACACCATATATTTT. Translation gives CASTPLGSRGNGNTIYF.

The chain carries TRBV4-2 and TRBJ2-7, with 7 bases lining up with TRBD2. This CDR3 spans 16 amino acids. CDR1 is LGHNA and CDR2 is YNFKEQ in the germline V gene. V was clipped by 6 bases and J by 0 bases; unmatched bases: 11. CDR3 nucleotides: TGTGCCAGCAGGATGGGGGGGGACGCGAGCTCCTACGAGCAGTACTTC. It specifies CASRMGGDASSYEQYF.

The chain uses TRBV4-3 and TRBJ2-1; D may be TRBD2 (6 bases). This CDR3 has 15 amino acids. V lost 0 bases, J lost 3 bases, and 9 bases lay in between. Germline V gives CDR1 LGHNA, CDR2 YSLEER. The CDR3 loop reads CASSQDVGGYNEQFF. The CDR3 DNA follows: TGCGCCAGCAGCCAAGATGTGGGGGGCTACAATGAGCAGTTCTTC.

The rearrangement joins TRBV7-2 to TRBJ2-1; TRBD1 matches 7 bases. V was clipped by 4 bases and J by 4 bases; unmatched bases: 10. CDR3 length equals 16 residues. The germline gives CDR1 SGHTA, CDR2 FQGNSA. The DNA for the CDR3 is TGTGCCAGCAGCTCCAGACAGGGTAGCGAATACAATGAGCAGTTCTTC. Translating it yields CASSSRQGSEYNEQFF. Filled out from reference TRBV7-2 and TRBJ2-1, the complete variable domain reads GAGVSQSPSNKVTEKGKDVELRCDPISGHTALYWYRQSLGQGLEFLIYFQGNSAPDKSGLPSDRFSAERTGGSVSTLTIQRTQQEDSAVYLCASSSRQGSEYNEQFFGPGTRLTVL.

J is TRBJ2-7 and V is TRBV5-1; D is possibly TRBD1 (6 bases). V was trimmed by 4 bases and J by 0 bases, leaving 14 bases between them. Germline V CDR1 and CDR2: SGHRS, YFSETQ. This CDR3 is built from 15 residues. CDR3 bases: TGCGCCAGCAGCCGAGGACAGCAGGTCTCCTACGAGCAGTACTTC. Amino acids: CASSRGQQVSYEQYF.

In DNA, the CDR3 is TGTGCCAGCAGCTTAGACTCCTACTCCTACAATGAGCAGTTCTTC. Encoded protein: CASSLDSYSYNEQFF. This rearrangement joins TRBV7-9 to TRBJ2-1; D gene unclear. CDR1 and CDR2 (germline): SEHNR, FQNEAQ (reference sequence). V was clipped by 1 base and J by 0 bases, with 7 bases between them. The CDR3 spans 15 residues.

This clone was detected only a few times. This rearrangement joins TRBV7-2 to TRBJ1-2; D perhaps matches TRBD1 (5 bases). The CDR3 extends over 16 amino acids. V lost 0 bases to trimming and J lost 8 bases, with 19 bases between them. The germline CDR1 and CDR2 sequences are SGHTA and FQGNSA. CDR3 sequence reads: CASSLALRSGGEGYTF. In DNA form, the CDR3 reads TGTGCCAGCAGCTTAGCGCTAAGGTCCGGGGGGGAAGGCTACACCTTC.

This clone was counted between two and nine times. V usage is TRBV7-2 and J usage is TRBJ1-5, with no clear D. CDR3 length equals 14 residues. Germline V CDR1 and CDR2: SGHTA, FQGNSA. The germline V and J ends were trimmed by 5 bases and 2 bases, with 10 bases remaining between them. The CDR3 sequence is CASSLDLGNQPQHF. DNA for the CDR3: TGTGCCAGCAGCCTCGATTTAGGCAATCAGCCCCAGCATTTT.

This clone showed up just once. The V call is TRBV11-2, the J call TRBJ2-3, with a possible D match to TRBD1 (5 bases). The CDR3 runs to 16 residues. The germline gives CDR1 SGHAT, CDR2 FQNNGV. V gave up 3 bases and J gave up 0 bases, with 13 bases separating them. Written as DNA, the CDR3 is TGTGCCAGCAGCTTCGACAGTTTCTCTAGCACAGATACGCAGTATTTT. Translation: CASSFDSFSSTDTQYF.

J is TRBJ2-5 and V is TRBV24-1, with D perhaps TRBD2 (6 bases). Deletions cut 9 bases from V and 1 base from J, with 17 bases between. The CDR3 covers 15 residues. CDR1 is KGHDR, CDR2 SFDVKD, per germline. The DNA for the CDR3 is TGTGCCACCGGCGGGGTGATATCGCTCCAAGAGACCCAGTACTTC. It yields the protein CATGGVISLQETQYF.

This chain uses TRBV2 with TRBJ1-1, with a tentative D call TRBD1 (5 bases). This CDR3 spans 15 amino acids. The germline CDR1 and CDR2 sequences are SNHLY and FYNNEI. Trimming removed 6 bases at V and 1 base at J, with 15 bases between. CDR3 sequence (DNA): TGTGCCAGCAGGGCCCGGGGACTGGGGAACACTGAAGCTTTCTTT. Its translation is CASRARGLGNTEAFF.

This chain joins TRBV7-9 and TRBJ1-2; D ambiguous. CDR1 is SEHNR, CDR2 FQNEAQ, per germline (reference sequence). With 0 bases removed from V and 6 bases from J, the gap between germline ends came to 5 bases. The CDR3 runs to 12 residues. The CDR3 is CASSLAGDGYTF. CDR3 sequence (DNA): TGTGCCAGCAGCTTAGCGGGAGATGGCTACACCTTC. Full variable domain (rest looked up from reference TRBV7-9 and TRBJ1-2): DTGVSQNPRHKITKRGQNVTFRCDPISEHNRLYWYRQTLGQGPEFLTYFQNEAQLEKSRLLSDRFSAERPKGSFSTLEIQRTEQGDSAMYLCASSLAGDGYTFGSGTRLTVV.

Turning to this clone: The same CDR3 can be traced to other DNA sequences in this sample. This chain's CDR3 is CASGQGGYGYTF. CDR3 sequence (DNA): TGTGCCAGCGGACAGGGAGGTTATGGCTACACCTTC. The chain carries TRBV28 and TRBJ1-2, with 8 bases matching TRBD1. The CDR3 has 12 amino acids. Trimming removed 8 bases from V and 5 bases from J; junction bases left unmatched: 4. Per the germline V gene, CDR1 is MDHEN and CDR2 is SYDVKM.

The chain links TRBV2 to TRBJ2-7, with D perhaps TRBD2 (7 bases). Looked up from germline, CDR1 is SNHLY and CDR2 is FYNNEI. V lost 3 bases and J 3 bases, leaving 12 bases between the germline ends. CDR3 size: 14 residues. The CDR3 region has the DNA TGTGCCAGCAGTGAGGGGGGGGCTCTCTACGAGCAGTACTTC. Translating gives CASSEGGALYEQYF.

The rearrangement links TRBV5-1 to TRBJ2-5; 10 nucleotides line up with TRBD1. V gave up 1 base and J gave up 5 bases; unmatched junction bases: 11. Germline V gives CDR1 SGHRS, CDR2 YFSETQ. The CDR3 has 17 amino acids. This CDR3 reads CASSLPRQGALGETQYF. The CDR3 DNA reads as TGCGCCAGCAGCTTGCCTCGACAGGGGGCCCTCGGCGAGACCCAGTACTTC. Full variable domain (missing parts from reference TRBV5-1 and TRBJ2-5): KAGVTQTPRYLIKTRGQQVTLSCSPISGHRSVSWYQQTPGQGLQFLFEYFSETQRNKGNFPGRFSGRQFSNSRSEMNVSTLELGDSALYLCASSLPRQGALGETQYFGPGTRLLVL.

The rearrangement links TRBV6-6 to TRBJ1-2; no clear D gene. Germline assignment: CDR1 MNHNY and CDR2 SVGAGI (reference sequence). V was cut by 0 bases and J by 7 bases, with 18 bases left in between. This CDR3 is built from 16 residues. In DNA, the CDR3 is TGTGCCAGCAGTTACTCGATCGCCCCCGGGAGGCTTGGCTACACCTTC. It encodes CASSYSIAPGRLGYTF.

V and J are TRBV19 and TRBJ2-2, with D perhaps TRBD1 (8 bases). CDR1 is LNHDA, CDR2 SQIVND, per germline (reference sequence). The CDR3 is 17 amino acids. The V end was cut by 5 bases, the J end by 1 base, with 17 bases between. CDR3 sequence reads: CASSRGGQVGNTGELFF. The CDR3 DNA follows: TGTGCCAGTAGTCGCGGGGGACAGGTCGGGAACACCGGGGAGCTGTTTTTT.

Only one count was recorded for this clone. The gene calls are TRBV19 and TRBJ1-1; 10 bases fit TRBD1. This CDR3 has 16 residues. The V segment lost 7 bases and the J segment 0 bases; nucleotides outside the gene matches: 8. Germline V gene data show CDR1 as LNHDA and CDR2 as SQIVND (reference sequence). The CDR3 DNA reads TGTGCCAGTACCCCGCCGGGACAGGGGATGAACACTGAAGCTTTCTTT. It encodes CASTPPGQGMNTEAFF.

This clone has just a few counts. The chain links TRBV9 to TRBJ1-2; the D gene is possibly TRBD1 (6 bases). Trimming took 1 base from V and 8 from J, leaving 9 bases between them. The CDR3 totals 12 residues. The germline V gene has CDR1 SGDLS and CDR2 YYNGEE. CDR3 sequence (DNA): TGTGCCAGCAGCGTAAGGGACAAAGGCTACACCTTC. This sequence encodes CASSVRDKGYTF.

V gene TRBV7-3 combines with J gene TRBJ1-6, with a tentative D call TRBD1 (5 bases). The V end was cut by 2 bases, the J end by 0 bases, with 8 bases between. CDR3 length equals 16 residues. From germline, CDR1 is SGHTA and CDR2 FQGTGA. The CDR3 DNA follows: TGTGCCAGCAGCTTAGACGACAGCTCCTATAATTCACCCCTCCACTTT. Its translation: CASSLDDSSYNSPLHF.